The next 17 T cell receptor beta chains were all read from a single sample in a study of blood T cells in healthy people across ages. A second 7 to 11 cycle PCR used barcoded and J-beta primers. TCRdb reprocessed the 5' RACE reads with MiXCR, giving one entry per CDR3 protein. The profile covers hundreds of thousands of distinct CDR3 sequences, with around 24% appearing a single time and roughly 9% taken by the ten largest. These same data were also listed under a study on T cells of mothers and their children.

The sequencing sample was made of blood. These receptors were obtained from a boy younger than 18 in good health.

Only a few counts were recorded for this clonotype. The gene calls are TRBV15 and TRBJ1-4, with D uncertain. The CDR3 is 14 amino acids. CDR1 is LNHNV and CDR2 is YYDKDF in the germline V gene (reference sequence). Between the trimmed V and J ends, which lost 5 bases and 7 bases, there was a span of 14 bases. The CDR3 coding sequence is TGTGCCACCAGCCCCTCGATGGAGTCTGAAAAACTGTTTTTT. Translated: CATSPSMESEKLFF.

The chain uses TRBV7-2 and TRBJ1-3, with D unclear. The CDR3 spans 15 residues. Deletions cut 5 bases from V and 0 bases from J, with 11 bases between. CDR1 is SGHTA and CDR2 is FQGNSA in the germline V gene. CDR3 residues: CASSPVLNSGNTIYF. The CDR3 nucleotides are TGTGCCAGCAGCCCGGTGCTGAACTCTGGAAACACCATATATTTT.

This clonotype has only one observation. The CDR3 DNA is TGTGCCAGCAGCTTAGACTTGGGGGGCCTCCATGGCTACACCTTC. It yields the protein CASSLDLGGLHGYTF. The chain couples TRBV7-2 to TRBJ1-2; a weak D match, TRBD1 (6 bases). Germline-derived CDR1 and CDR2 are SGHTA and FQGNSA. This CDR3 comprises 15 residues. V shed 1 base and J shed 6 bases, with 15 bases lying between them.

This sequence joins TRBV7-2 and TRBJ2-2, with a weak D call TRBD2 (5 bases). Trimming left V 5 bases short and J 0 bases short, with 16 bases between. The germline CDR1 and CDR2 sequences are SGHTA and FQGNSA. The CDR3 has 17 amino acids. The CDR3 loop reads CASSQPRGAANTGELFF. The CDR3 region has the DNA TGTGCCAGCAGCCAACCCCGGGGTGCCGCGAACACCGGGGAGCTGTTTTTT. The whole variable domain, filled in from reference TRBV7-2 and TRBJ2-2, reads GAGVSQSPSNKVTEKGKDVELRCDPISGHTALYWYRQSLGQGLEFLIYFQGNSAPDKSGLPSDRFSAERTGGSVSTLTIQRTQQEDSAVYLCASSQPRGAANTGELFFGEGSRLTVL.

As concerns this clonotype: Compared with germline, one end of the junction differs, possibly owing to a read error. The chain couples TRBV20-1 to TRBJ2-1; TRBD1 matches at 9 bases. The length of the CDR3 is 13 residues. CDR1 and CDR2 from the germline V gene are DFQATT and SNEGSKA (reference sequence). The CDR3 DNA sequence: TGCAGTGCTAGCCAACCGGGACAGGGACTGGAGTACTTC. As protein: CSASQPGQGLEYF.

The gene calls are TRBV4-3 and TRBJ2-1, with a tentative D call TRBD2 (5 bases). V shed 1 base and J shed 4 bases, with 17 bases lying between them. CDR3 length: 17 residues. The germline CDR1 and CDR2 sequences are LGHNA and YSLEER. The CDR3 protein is CASSQGTLAEVYNEQFF. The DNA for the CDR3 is TGCGCCAGCAGCCAAGGCACCCTCGCGGAGGTATACAATGAGCAGTTCTTC.

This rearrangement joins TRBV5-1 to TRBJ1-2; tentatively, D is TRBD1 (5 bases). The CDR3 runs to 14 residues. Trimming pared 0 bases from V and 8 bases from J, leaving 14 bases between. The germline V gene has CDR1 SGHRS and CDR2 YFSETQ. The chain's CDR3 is CASSLERGLTGYTF. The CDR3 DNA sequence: TGCGCCAGCAGCTTGGAAAGGGGCCTAACGGGCTACACCTTC.

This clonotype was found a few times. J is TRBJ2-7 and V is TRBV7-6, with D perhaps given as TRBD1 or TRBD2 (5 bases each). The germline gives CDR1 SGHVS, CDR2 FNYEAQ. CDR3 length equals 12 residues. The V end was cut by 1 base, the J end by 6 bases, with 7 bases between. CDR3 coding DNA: TGTGCCAGCAGCTTAGGAGGGGCCGAGCAGTACTTC. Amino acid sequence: CASSLGGAEQYF.

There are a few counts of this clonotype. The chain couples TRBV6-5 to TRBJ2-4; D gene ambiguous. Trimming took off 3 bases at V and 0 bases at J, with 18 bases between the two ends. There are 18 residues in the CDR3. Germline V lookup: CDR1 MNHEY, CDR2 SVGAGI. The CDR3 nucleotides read TGTGCCAGCAGTTATTCCGGGCCCACTTCGGGAGCCAAAAACATTCAGTACTTC. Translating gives CASSYSGPTSGAKNIQYF.

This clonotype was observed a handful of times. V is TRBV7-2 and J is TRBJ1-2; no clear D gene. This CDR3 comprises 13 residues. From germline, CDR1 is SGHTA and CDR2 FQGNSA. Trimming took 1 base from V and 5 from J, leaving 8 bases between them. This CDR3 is CASSLVGSYGYTF. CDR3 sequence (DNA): TGTGCCAGCAGCTTAGTAGGGTCGTATGGCTACACCTTC.

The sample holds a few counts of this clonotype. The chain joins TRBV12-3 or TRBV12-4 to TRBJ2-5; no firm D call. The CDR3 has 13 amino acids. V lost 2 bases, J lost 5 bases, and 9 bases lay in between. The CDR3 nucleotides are TGTGCCAGCAGTTTATTGGTATTGGAGACCCAGTACTTC. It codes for CASSLLVLETQYF.

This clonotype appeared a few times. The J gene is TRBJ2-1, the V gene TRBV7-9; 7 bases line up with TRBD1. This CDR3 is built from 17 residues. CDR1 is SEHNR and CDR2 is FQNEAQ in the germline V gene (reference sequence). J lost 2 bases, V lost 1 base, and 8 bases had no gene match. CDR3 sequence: CASSLVSRQGTYNEQFF. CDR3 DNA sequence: TGTGCCAGCAGCTTAGTTAGTCGACAGGGAACCTACAATGAGCAGTTCTTC.

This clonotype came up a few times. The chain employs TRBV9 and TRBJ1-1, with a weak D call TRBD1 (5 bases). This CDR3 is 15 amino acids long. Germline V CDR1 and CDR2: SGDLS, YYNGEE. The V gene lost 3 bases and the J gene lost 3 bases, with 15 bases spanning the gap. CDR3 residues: CASSGGVVLDTEAFF. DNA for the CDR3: TGTGCCAGCAGCGGGGGGGTGGTTTTGGACACTGAAGCTTTCTTT.

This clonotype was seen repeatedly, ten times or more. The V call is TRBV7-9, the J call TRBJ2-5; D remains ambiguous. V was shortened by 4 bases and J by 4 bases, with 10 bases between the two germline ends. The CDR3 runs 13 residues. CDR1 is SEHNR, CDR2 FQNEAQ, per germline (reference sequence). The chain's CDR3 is CASSSGPTETQYF. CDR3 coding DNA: TGTGCCAGCAGCTCTGGGCCTACAGAGACCCAGTACTTC.

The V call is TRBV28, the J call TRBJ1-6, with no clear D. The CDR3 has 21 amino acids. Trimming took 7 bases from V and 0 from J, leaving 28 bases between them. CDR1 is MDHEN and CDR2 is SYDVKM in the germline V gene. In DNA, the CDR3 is TGTGCCAGCAAACCCGGTCCCGGTGGAGAGGGAACGAGCTCCTATAATTCACCCCTCCACTTT. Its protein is CASKPGPGGEGTSSYNSPLHF.

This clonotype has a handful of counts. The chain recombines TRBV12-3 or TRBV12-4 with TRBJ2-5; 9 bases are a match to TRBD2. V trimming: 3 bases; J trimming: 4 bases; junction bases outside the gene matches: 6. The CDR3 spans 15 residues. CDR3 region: CASSLTSGGLETQYF. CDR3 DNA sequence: TGTGCCAGCAGTTTGACTAGCGGAGGGCTAGAGACCCAGTACTTC.

The CDR3 sequence: CASIADRVITEAFF. CDR3 sequence (DNA): TGTGCCAGCATCGCAGACAGGGTCATCACTGAAGCTTTCTTT. The rearrangement uses TRBV28 and TRBJ1-1, with 7 bases lining up with TRBD1. CDR3 length: 14 residues. Trimming removed 7 bases from V and 4 bases from J; junction bases left unmatched: 9. Germline lookup yields CDR1 MDHEN and CDR2 SYDVKM. Looking up the rest from reference TRBV28 and TRBJ1-1 gives the full variable domain: DVKVTQSSRYLVKRTGEKVFLECVQDMDHENMFWYRQDPGLGLRLIYFSYDVKMKEKGDIPEGYSVSREKKERFSLILESASTNQTSMYLCASIADRVITEAFFGQGTRLTVV.